This is a list of T cell receptor beta chains from one sample in a study of blood T cell repertoires in COVID-19. Produced via immunoSEQ multiplex PCR; TCRdb's table is partial and in-frame only. Of some 210,000 clones in the sample, 80% to 85% were seen once. What was sequenced was peripheral blood. Every receptor here comes from a human donor in a cohort sampled during active COVID-19. CDR3s include the opening cysteine and the closing phenylalanine or tryptophan. Each record gives: CDR3 DNA, CDR3 protein, D gene, V gene, J gene, clone size. A D gene is named only where the DNA matches it firmly. Clone size is shown for a subset of rows, as once, few, many or a class of expanded clone.

CDR3nt: TGTGCCACCAGCAGAGGGGACACGAACACTGAAGCTTTCTTT
CDR3aa: CATSRGDTNTEAFF
d_gene: -
v_gene: TRBV15
j_gene: TRBJ1-1
abundance: -

CDR3nt: TGTGCCAGCAGCCGAACAGGGGAGCTGTTTTTT
CDR3aa: CASSRTGELFF
d_gene: -
v_gene: TRBV3-1/TRBV3-2
j_gene: TRBJ2-2
abundance: -

CDR3nt: TGCGCCAGCAACAGCGGGAGCGGAACCGGGGAGCTGTTTTTT
CDR3aa: CASNSGSGTGELFF
d_gene: TRBD2
v_gene: TRBV5-1
j_gene: TRBJ2-2
abundance: -

CDR3nt: TGTGCCAGCAGACCAACCCGGACAGAAGGAAACACCATATATTTT
CDR3aa: CASRPTRTEGNTIYF
d_gene: -
v_gene: TRBV6-6
j_gene: TRBJ1-3
abundance: -

CDR3nt: TGTGCCAGCAGTGATCTCAGCGGGGGGGATTACAATGAGCAGTTCTTC
CDR3aa: CASSDLSGGDYNEQFF
d_gene: TRBD2
v_gene: TRBV6-1
j_gene: TRBJ2-1
abundance: -

CDR3nt: TGTGCCAGCAGCGCCCCGGGACAGGGGTGGAATGGCTACACCTTC
CDR3aa: CASSAPGQGWNGYTF
d_gene: TRBD1
v_gene: TRBV9
j_gene: TRBJ1-2
abundance: -

CDR3nt: TGTGCCAGCAGTTTCGGGGAACTCTCTGGAAACACCATATATTTT
CDR3aa: CASSFGELSGNTIYF
d_gene: -
v_gene: TRBV6-6
j_gene: TRBJ1-3
abundance: once

CDR3nt: TGTGCCAGCAGCCCCACAGGGGGCAGCTACAATGAGCAGTTCTTC
CDR3aa: CASSPTGGSYNEQFF
d_gene: TRBD1
v_gene: TRBV6-5
j_gene: TRBJ2-1
abundance: -

CDR3nt: TGTGCCAGCAGTGTATCCAGGGCGGAGACCCAGTACTTC
CDR3aa: CASSVSRAETQYF
d_gene: -
v_gene: TRBV2
j_gene: TRBJ2-5
abundance: -

CDR3nt: TGTGCCAGCCGCCCCCCCGGGTCACTCACCGGGGAGCTGTTTTTT
CDR3aa: CASRPPGSLTGELFF
d_gene: -
v_gene: TRBV11-2
j_gene: TRBJ2-2
abundance: -

CDR3nt: TGTGCCACCAGTGACCGGACAGGGGGCATCACCGGGGAGCTGTTTTTT
CDR3aa: CATSDRTGGITGELFF
d_gene: TRBD1
v_gene: TRBV24-1
j_gene: TRBJ2-2
abundance: -

CDR3nt: TGCGCCAGCAGCTTTGGTCCGGGGGAAGAGACCCAGTACTTC
CDR3aa: CASSFGPGEETQYF
d_gene: -
v_gene: TRBV5-1
j_gene: TRBJ2-5
abundance: -

CDR3nt: TGCGCCAGCAGCTTGACAGGGTCCCTAGTCTCCTATAATTCACCCCTCCACTTT
CDR3aa: CASSLTGSLVSYNSPLHF
d_gene: -
v_gene: TRBV5-1
j_gene: TRBJ1-6
abundance: -

CDR3nt: TGTGCCAGCAGCCAAGCTGGCGGGGGGGCGAGGAATGAGCAGTTCTTC
CDR3aa: CASSQAGGGARNEQFF
d_gene: TRBD2
v_gene: TRBV4-2
j_gene: TRBJ2-1
abundance: -

CDR3nt: TGTGCCACCAGTGATTCCGGACTAGCCGGGGCCACCGGGGAGCTGTTTTTT
CDR3aa: CATSDSGLAGATGELFF
d_gene: TRBD2
v_gene: TRBV24-1
j_gene: TRBJ2-2
abundance: few

CDR3nt: TGTGCCAGCAGTTTCGGACAGGGACGATCTTTCTTT
CDR3aa: CASSFGQGRSFF
d_gene: TRBD1
v_gene: TRBV28
j_gene: TRBJ1-1
abundance: few

CDR3nt: TGTGCCAGCAGTTCCCGTACCGGGACAGCACCTTCAAAGCACTATGGCTACACCTTC
CDR3aa: CASSSRTGTAPSKHYGYTF
d_gene: TRBD1
v_gene: TRBV27
j_gene: TRBJ1-2
abundance: few

CDR3nt: TGTGCCAGCAGTGACGGCGCGGGCGGGAATGAGCAGTTCTTC
CDR3aa: CASSDGAGGNEQFF
d_gene: -
v_gene: TRBV6-4
j_gene: TRBJ2-1
abundance: -

CDR3nt: TGCGCCAGCAGCTTGGTTGCAGGCACTGAAGCTTTCTTT
CDR3aa: CASSLVAGTEAFF
d_gene: -
v_gene: TRBV5-1
j_gene: TRBJ1-1
abundance: -

CDR3nt: TGCGCCAGCAGTCCGCAACACCTTGGGACAGGGAAGGCAGATACGCAGTATTTT
CDR3aa: CASSPQHLGTGKADTQYF
d_gene: TRBD1
v_gene: TRBV10-1
j_gene: TRBJ2-3
abundance: -

CDR3nt: TGTGCCAGCAGCCCCAGGGTTTCTGGCGGCGCAGATACGCAGTATTTT
CDR3aa: CASSPRVSGGADTQYF
d_gene: -
v_gene: TRBV7-3
j_gene: TRBJ2-3
abundance: -

CDR3nt: TGTGCCAGCAGCCAAGTTTTGGCGGGCGCCGGGGAGCTGTTTTTT
CDR3aa: CASSQVLAGAGELFF
d_gene: -
v_gene: TRBV14
j_gene: TRBJ2-2
abundance: -

CDR3nt: TGCGCCAACTCAGGGTCACGCTCTGGGGCCAACGTCCTGACTTTC
CDR3aa: CANSGSRSGANVLTF
d_gene: -
v_gene: TRBV10-1
j_gene: TRBJ2-6
abundance: once

CDR3nt: TGTGCCAGCAGCCTCAACAGGGGGAGGTATGGCTACACCTTC
CDR3aa: CASSLNRGRYGYTF
d_gene: TRBD1
v_gene: TRBV27
j_gene: TRBJ1-2
abundance: once

CDR3nt: TGTGCCAGCAGTTTATTGCAGGGGGCCGAGACCCAGTACTTC
CDR3aa: CASSLLQGAETQYF
d_gene: TRBD1
v_gene: TRBV28
j_gene: TRBJ2-5
abundance: -

CDR3nt: TGTGCCAGCAGCCAAGATGGGGGGACGAGGAACACTGAAGCTTTCTTT
CDR3aa: CASSQDGGTRNTEAFF
d_gene: -
v_gene: TRBV3-1/TRBV3-2
j_gene: TRBJ1-1
abundance: -

CDR3nt: TGCGCCAGTCACCTAGGACAACTATCTACAGATACGCAGTATTTT
CDR3aa: CASHLGQLSTDTQYF
d_gene: -
v_gene: TRBV5-1
j_gene: TRBJ2-3
abundance: once

CDR3nt: TGTGCCAGCAGCCCAATACCGGGACAGGGGAATGAAAAACTGTTTTTT
CDR3aa: CASSPIPGQGNEKLFF
d_gene: TRBD1
v_gene: TRBV5-8
j_gene: TRBJ1-4
abundance: -

CDR3nt: TGTGCCAGCAGGCTCCTAGCGGGGGGTTACAATGAGCAGTTCTTC
CDR3aa: CASRLLAGGYNEQFF
d_gene: TRBD2
v_gene: TRBV6-5
j_gene: TRBJ2-1
abundance: -

CDR3nt: TGTGCCAGCAGCTTATTGGACAGCAATGAGCAGTTCTTC
CDR3aa: CASSLLDSNEQFF
d_gene: -
v_gene: TRBV7-3
j_gene: TRBJ2-1
abundance: -

CDR3nt: TGCGCCAGCAGCTTGAGACTAGCGACCTATCAAGAGACCCAGTACTTC
CDR3aa: CASSLRLATYQETQYF
d_gene: TRBD2
v_gene: TRBV5-1
j_gene: TRBJ2-5
abundance: -

CDR3nt: TGTGCCAGCAGCTCTTCGAGGCTAGCGGGAGCCTATGAGCAGTTCTTC
CDR3aa: CASSSSRLAGAYEQFF
d_gene: TRBD2
v_gene: TRBV7-2
j_gene: TRBJ2-1
abundance: -

CDR3nt: TGTGCCAGCAGTATTTGGGCAGGGAATATAGAGCCCCAGCATTTT
CDR3aa: CASSIWAGNIEPQHF
d_gene: -
v_gene: TRBV6-5
j_gene: TRBJ1-5
abundance: -

CDR3nt: TGCGCCAGCAGCTTCAGGGGCGAACAGCCCCAGCATTTT
CDR3aa: CASSFRGEQPQHF
d_gene: -
v_gene: TRBV5-1
j_gene: TRBJ1-5
abundance: -

CDR3nt: TGTGCCAGCAGTTCCCCCGAAAACTCTGGCTACACCTTC
CDR3aa: CASSSPENSGYTF
d_gene: -
v_gene: TRBV6-1
j_gene: TRBJ1-2
abundance: -

CDR3nt: TGTGCCAGCAGTGACCGACTAGCGGGGGGGCGTCGTGAGCAGTTCTTC
CDR3aa: CASSDRLAGGRREQFF
d_gene: TRBD2
v_gene: TRBV6-4
j_gene: TRBJ2-1
abundance: -

CDR3nt: TGTGCCAGCAGTGAAGGACACCCAACTAACTATGGCTACACCTTC
CDR3aa: CASSEGHPTNYGYTF
d_gene: -
v_gene: TRBV6-1
j_gene: TRBJ1-2
abundance: once

CDR3nt: TGCGCCAGCTCCTCGGCCACCTCGTCGGGGGGCTACACCTTC
CDR3aa: CASSSATSSGGYTF
d_gene: -
v_gene: TRBV5-1
j_gene: TRBJ1-2
abundance: -

CDR3nt: TGTGCCAGCTCACCCGGGACAGACAATTCACCCCTCCACTTT
CDR3aa: CASSPGTDNSPLHF
d_gene: TRBD1
v_gene: TRBV18
j_gene: TRBJ1-6
abundance: -

CDR3nt: TGTGCCAGCAGCCAGAGCGGGTGGGCTAATGAAAAACTGTTTTTT
CDR3aa: CASSQSGWANEKLFF
d_gene: -
v_gene: TRBV3-1/TRBV3-2
j_gene: TRBJ1-4
abundance: -

CDR3nt: TGCGCCAGCAGCTTGTTGGCTGGCCCAAACACCGGGGAGCTGTTTTTT
CDR3aa: CASSLLAGPNTGELFF
d_gene: -
v_gene: TRBV5-1
j_gene: TRBJ2-2
abundance: -

CDR3nt: TGCGCCAGCAGCTCGGGACAGACGAACACTGAAGCTTTCTTT
CDR3aa: CASSSGQTNTEAFF
d_gene: TRBD1
v_gene: TRBV5-1
j_gene: TRBJ1-1
abundance: few

CDR3nt: TGCGCCAGCAGCTGGCGACTAGCGGGGGACACAGATACGCAGTATTTT
CDR3aa: CASSWRLAGDTDTQYF
d_gene: TRBD2
v_gene: TRBV4-1
j_gene: TRBJ2-3
abundance: -

CDR3nt: TGTGCCAGCAGCCCGACCTTTGGGACTAGCTCCTACAATGAGCAGTTCTTC
CDR3aa: CASSPTFGTSSYNEQFF
d_gene: TRBD2
v_gene: TRBV7-2
j_gene: TRBJ2-1
abundance: -

CDR3nt: TGTGCCAGCAGCCCAGGACTGGTAAGAGAGACCCAGTACTTC
CDR3aa: CASSPGLVRETQYF
d_gene: -
v_gene: TRBV3-1/TRBV3-2
j_gene: TRBJ2-5
abundance: once

CDR3nt: TGCGCCAGCAGCTCACAGGGGGTCCTCTACGAGCAGTACTTC
CDR3aa: CASSSQGVLYEQYF
d_gene: TRBD1
v_gene: TRBV5-1
j_gene: TRBJ2-7
abundance: -

CDR3nt: TGTGCCAGCAGCTCCCTGGCGGGACAGGGAGGGGGCAATGAGCAGTTCTTC
CDR3aa: CASSSLAGQGGGNEQFF
d_gene: TRBD1
v_gene: TRBV5-5
j_gene: TRBJ2-1
abundance: -

CDR3nt: TGTGCCAGCAGTGAGTTAAGTCAGGTTGGCGGGGAGCTGTTTTTT
CDR3aa: CASSELSQVGGELFF
d_gene: -
v_gene: TRBV2
j_gene: TRBJ2-2
abundance: -

CDR3nt: TGCAGCGCGTTGGATTCAGGCAAGGTATATGGCTACACCTTC
CDR3aa: CSALDSGKVYGYTF
d_gene: -
v_gene: TRBV29-1
j_gene: TRBJ1-2
abundance: -

CDR3nt: TGTGCCAGCAGTCCCGGGACAGGGAACACCGGGGAGCTGTTTTTT
CDR3aa: CASSPGTGNTGELFF
d_gene: TRBD1
v_gene: TRBV28
j_gene: TRBJ2-2
abundance: -

CDR3nt: TGCGCCAGCGGAACGAGGACAGGGGGCAGGGAGCAGTTCTTC
CDR3aa: CASGTRTGGREQFF
d_gene: TRBD1
v_gene: TRBV10-1
j_gene: TRBJ2-1
abundance: -